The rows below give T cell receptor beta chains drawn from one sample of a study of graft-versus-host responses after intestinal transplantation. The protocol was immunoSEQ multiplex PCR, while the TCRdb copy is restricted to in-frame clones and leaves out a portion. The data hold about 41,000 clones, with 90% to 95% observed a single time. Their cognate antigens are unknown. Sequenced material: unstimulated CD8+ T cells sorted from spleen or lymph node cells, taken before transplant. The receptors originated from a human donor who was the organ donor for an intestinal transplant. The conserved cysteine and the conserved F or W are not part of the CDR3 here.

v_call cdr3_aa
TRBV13 ASSLRTSMLEAF
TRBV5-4 ASSARTSVSTQY
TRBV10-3 AISDGRGVSPLH
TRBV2 ASSERTVISYEQY
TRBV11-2 ASSPRTGTEAF
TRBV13 ASSPDGPSYEQY
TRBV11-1 ASSIWTDEETRY
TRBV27 ASSLQGPGGPQH
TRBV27 ASSLSGGGEAF
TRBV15 ATSDAGQGGSPLH
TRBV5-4 ASSLGLAGGPLTDTQY
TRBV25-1 ASSETGFTGELF
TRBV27 ASSWGRNNEQF
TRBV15 ATSRDLLQGAGEQPQH
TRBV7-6 ASSFEGGRLSDNYGYT
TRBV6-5 ASSEAASYEQY
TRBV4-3 ASSQDPRGGYEQY
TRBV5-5 ASSGGGENTGELF
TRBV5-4 ASKAGGYNEQF
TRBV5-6 ASSLTRAGYEQY
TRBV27 ASREGGSSYNEQF
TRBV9 ASSVKGWGGNKQF
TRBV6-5 ASSYQGTQY
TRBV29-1 SVEDRFTYEQY
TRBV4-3 ASSQEVNGAGVHEQY
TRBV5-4 ASSTLAGRADTQY
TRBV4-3 AGSYGTATNEKLF